These T cell receptor beta chains were read from a single sample in a study of blood T cell repertoires in COVID-19. Generated by immunoSEQ multiplex PCR, the TCRdb table keeps only in-frame clones and is missing some. Of 150,000 or so clones in the sample, less than 85% were seen once. The material sequenced was peripheral blood. These receptors all stem from a woman older than 75 with acute or convalescent COVID-19. CDR3s include the opening cysteine and the closing phenylalanine or tryptophan. The D gene is left open where the match is weak. The size entry is marked missing in some rows and otherwise reads once, few, many or a size class.

length,size,D,V,J,DNA,CDR3
13,many,NA,TRBV5-4,TRBJ2-7,TGTGCCACCTGGGGAGGTCCCTCCTACGAGCAGTACTTC,CATWGGPSYEQYF
13,NA,NA,TRBV6-4,TRBJ1-6,TGTGCCAGCAGAACTACAGGAGAGTCACCCCTCCACTTT,CASRTTGESPLHF
15,NA,NA,TRBV9,TRBJ1-1,TGTGCCAGCAGCGTAGTGGGACACGGAGACACTGAAGCTTTCTTT,CASSVVGHGDTEAFF
15,NA,NA,TRBV2,TRBJ1-3,TGTGCCAGCAGTGAAAGAGGGTTCCCTGGAAACACCATATATTTT,CASSERGFPGNTIYF
12,NA,NA,TRBV4-1,TRBJ1-5,TGCGCCAGCAGCCATCTGAATCAGCCCCAGCATTTT,CASSHLNQPQHF
15,NA,TRBD2,TRBV5-1,TRBJ2-1,TGCGCCAGCAGCTTTGGCGGGAGTACCTACAATGAGCAGTTCTTC,CASSFGGSTYNEQFF
11,NA,NA,TRBV12-3/TRBV12-4,TRBJ1-4,TGTGCCAGCAGTTTCGGTGAAAAACTGTTTTTT,CASSFGEKLFF
13,NA,TRBD2,TRBV25-1,TRBJ2-3,TGTGCCAGCAGCTTTACGGGAGGAGATACGCAGTATTTT,CASSFTGGDTQYF
15,NA,TRBD2,TRBV2,TRBJ2-1,TGTGCCAGCAGGTTACTAGCGGGAGCGGGAAATGAGCAGTTCTTC,CASRLLAGAGNEQFF
15,NA,NA,TRBV3-1/TRBV3-2,TRBJ1-4,TGTGCCAGCAGCCAAGGGTTACAGAATAATGAAAAACTGTTTTTT,CASSQGLQNNEKLFF
14,NA,NA,TRBV7-9,TRBJ1-4,TGTGCCAGCAGCTTAGCGATGGGCAGGGAAAAACTGTTTTTT,CASSLAMGREKLFF
15,NA,TRBD2,TRBV30,TRBJ2-1,TGTGCCTGGAGTATTGGTGATAGCGGGAGTGGTGAGCAGTTCTTC,CAWSIGDSGSGEQFF
14,NA,NA,TRBV27,TRBJ1-6,TGTGCCAGCAGTTCCGGACTTTATTATTCACCCCTCCACTTT,CASSSGLYYSPLHF
16,few,TRBD1,TRBV19,TRBJ1-3,TGTGCCAGTAGTTGGGGACAGCAAATCTCTGGAAACACCATATATTTT,CASSWGQQISGNTIYF
14,NA,NA,TRBV23-1,TRBJ2-7,TGCGCCAGCTGGCTGGTAAACCTGACCTACGAGCAGTACTTC,CASWLVNLTYEQYF
16,NA,NA,TRBV5-1,TRBJ2-1,TGCGCCAGCAGCCTTCTTCTGGGGGCCCCTTCTAATGAGCAGTTCTTC,CASSLLLGAPSNEQFF
13,once,TRBD1,TRBV5-4,TRBJ1-2,TGTGCCAGCAGCCGACAGGGGGTCTATGGCTACACCTTC,CASSRQGVYGYTF
14,NA,TRBD2,TRBV9,TRBJ2-1,TGTGCCAGCAGCGTAGCGGGAGCGGGGGATGAGCAGTTCTTC,CASSVAGAGDEQFF
14,NA,TRBD1,TRBV5-1,TRBJ1-1,TGCGCCAGCAGCTGGGACAGCATGAACACTGAAGCTTTCTTT,CASSWDSMNTEAFF
15,NA,TRBD1,TRBV7-8,TRBJ1-2,TGTGCCAGCAGCTCCGGGACAGGGCCCTTCTATGGCTACACCTTC,CASSSGTGPFYGYTF
16,few,TRBD1,TRBV6-5,TRBJ1-1,TGTGCCAGCAGTTACCAAGACCCGAGGGGGCATACTGAAGCTTTCTTT,CASSYQDPRGHTEAFF
14,NA,NA,TRBV19,TRBJ2-7,TGTGCCAGTAGTAACGGGAAGGCCGCCTACGAGCAGTACTTC,CASSNGKAAYEQYF
14,NA,NA,TRBV19,TRBJ2-7,TGTGCCAGTAACCTGGGACCCGGAGCGGGCGAGCAGTACTTC,CASNLGPGAGEQYF
15,NA,TRBD1,TRBV28,TRBJ1-3,TGTGCCAGCAGTTTCCCACAGGGGACTGGAAACACCATATATTTT,CASSFPQGTGNTIYF
15,NA,NA,TRBV6-1,TRBJ2-3,TGTGCCAGCAGTGAAATTGGAGGGGGGGCAGATACGCAGTATTTT,CASSEIGGGADTQYF
15,NA,NA,TRBV19,TRBJ2-7,TGTGCCAGTAAGGGGGGGGAGACAGGACCCTACGAGCAGTACTTC,CASKGGETGPYEQYF
15,NA,NA,TRBV27,TRBJ2-1,TGTGCCAGCAGTTCAAGCGGACCCTCCTACAATGAGCAGTTCTTC,CASSSSGPSYNEQFF
15,once,TRBD2,TRBV19,TRBJ2-1,TGTGCCAGTAGTATAGACAGGACTAGCGGCAATGAGCAGTTCTTC,CASSIDRTSGNEQFF
15,NA,NA,TRBV10-3,TRBJ1-5,TGTGCCATCAGTGGGGAGATGGGAGGCAATCAGCCCCAGCATTTT,CAISGEMGGNQPQHF
15,few,TRBD2,TRBV10-3,TRBJ2-3,TGTGCCATCAGTGAGACTAGCGGGAGTACAGATACGCAGTATTTT,CAISETSGSTDTQYF
13,NA,NA,TRBV28,TRBJ1-6,TGTGCCAGCATCGGGACATCTAATTCACCCCTCCACTTT,CASIGTSNSPLHF